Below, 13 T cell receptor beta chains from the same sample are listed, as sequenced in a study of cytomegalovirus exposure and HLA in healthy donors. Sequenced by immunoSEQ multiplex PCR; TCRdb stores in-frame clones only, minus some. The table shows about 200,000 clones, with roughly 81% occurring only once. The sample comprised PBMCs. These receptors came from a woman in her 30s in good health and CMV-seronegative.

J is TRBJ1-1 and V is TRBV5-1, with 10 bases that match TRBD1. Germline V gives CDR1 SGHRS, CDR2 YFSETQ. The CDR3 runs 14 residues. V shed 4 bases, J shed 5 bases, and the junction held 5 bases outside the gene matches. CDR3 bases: TGCGCCAGCAGCCCCCAGGACAGGGGGACTGAAGCTTTCTTT. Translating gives CASSPQDRGTEAFF.

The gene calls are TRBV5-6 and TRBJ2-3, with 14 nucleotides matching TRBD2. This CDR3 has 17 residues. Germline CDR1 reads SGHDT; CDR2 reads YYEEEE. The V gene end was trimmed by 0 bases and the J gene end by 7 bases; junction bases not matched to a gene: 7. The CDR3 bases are TGTGCCAGCAGCTTGGCCGGGACTAGCGGGAGTTTATATACGCAGTATTTT. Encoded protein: CASSLAGTSGSLYTQYF.

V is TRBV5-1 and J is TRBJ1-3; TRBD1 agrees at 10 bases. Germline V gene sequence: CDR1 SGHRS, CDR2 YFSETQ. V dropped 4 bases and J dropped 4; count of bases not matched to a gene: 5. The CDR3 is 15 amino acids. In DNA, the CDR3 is TGCGCCAGCAGCCCGGAGGGACAGGGGGGAAACACCATATATTTT. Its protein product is CASSPEGQGGNTIYF. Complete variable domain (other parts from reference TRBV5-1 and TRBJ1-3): KAGVTQTPRYLIKTRGQQVTLSCSPISGHRSVSWYQQTPGQGLQFLFEYFSETQRNKGNFPGRFSGRQFSNSRSEMNVSTLELGDSALYLCASSPEGQGGNTIYFGEGSWLTVV.

The CDR3 protein is CASSVEGGGPTTSSYEQYF. The CDR3 DNA reads as TGTGCCAGCAGCGTCGAAGGGGGGGGACCCACAACGAGCTCCTACGAGCAGTACTTC. V gene TRBV7-9 combines with J gene TRBJ2-7, with D possibly being TRBD2 (7 bases). Trimming removed 5 bases from V and 0 bases from J, with 26 bases in between. CDR3 length equals 19 residues. Germline loops: CDR1 SEHNR, CDR2 FQNEAQ (reference sequence). Looking up the rest from reference TRBV7-9 and TRBJ2-7 gives the full variable domain: DTGVSQNPRHKITKRGQNVTFRCDPISEHNRLYWYRQTLGQGPEFLTYFQNEAQLEKSRLLSDRFSAERPKGSFSTLEIQRTEQGDSAMYLCASSVEGGGPTTSSYEQYFGPGTRLTVT.

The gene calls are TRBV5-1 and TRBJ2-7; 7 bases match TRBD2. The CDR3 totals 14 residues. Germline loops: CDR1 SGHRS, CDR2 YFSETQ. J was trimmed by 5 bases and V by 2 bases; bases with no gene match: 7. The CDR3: CASSLASGLNEQYF. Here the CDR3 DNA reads TGCGCCAGCAGCTTAGCTAGCGGATTAAACGAGCAGTACTTC. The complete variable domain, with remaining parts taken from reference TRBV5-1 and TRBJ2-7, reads KAGVTQTPRYLIKTRGQQVTLSCSPISGHRSVSWYQQTPGQGLQFLFEYFSETQRNKGNFPGRFSGRQFSNSRSEMNVSTLELGDSALYLCASSLASGLNEQYFGPGTRLTVT.

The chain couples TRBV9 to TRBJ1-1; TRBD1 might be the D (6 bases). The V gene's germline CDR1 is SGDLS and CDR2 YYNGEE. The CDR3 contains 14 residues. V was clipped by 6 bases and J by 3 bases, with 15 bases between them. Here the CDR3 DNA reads TGTGCCAGCACCAGGGGTCAACAGGACACTGAAGCTTTCTTT. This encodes CASTRGQQDTEAFF.

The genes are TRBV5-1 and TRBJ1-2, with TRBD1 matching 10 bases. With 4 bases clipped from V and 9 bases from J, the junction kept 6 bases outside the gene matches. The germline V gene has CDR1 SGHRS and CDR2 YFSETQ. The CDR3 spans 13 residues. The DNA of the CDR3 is TGCGCCAGCAGCACAGGACAGGGGGGAAGCTACACCTTC. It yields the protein CASSTGQGGSYTF.

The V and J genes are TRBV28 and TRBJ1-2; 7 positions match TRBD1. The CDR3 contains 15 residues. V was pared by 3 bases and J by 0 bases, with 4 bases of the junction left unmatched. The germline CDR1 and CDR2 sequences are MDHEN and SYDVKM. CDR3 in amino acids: CASSFPTGANYGYTF. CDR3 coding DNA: TGTGCCAGCAGTTTCCCAACAGGGGCTAACTATGGCTACACCTTC.

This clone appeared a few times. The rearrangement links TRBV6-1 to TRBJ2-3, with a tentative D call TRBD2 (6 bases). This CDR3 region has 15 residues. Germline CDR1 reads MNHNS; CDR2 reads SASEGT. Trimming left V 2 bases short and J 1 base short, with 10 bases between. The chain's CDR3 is CASSEISGGTDTQYF. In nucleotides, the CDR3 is TGTGCCAGCAGTGAAATTTCGGGAGGCACAGATACGCAGTATTTT.

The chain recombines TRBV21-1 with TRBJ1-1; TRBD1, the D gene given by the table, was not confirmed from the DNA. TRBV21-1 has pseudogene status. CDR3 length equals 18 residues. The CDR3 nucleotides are TGTGCCAGCAGCAAAGTATCTAAGGGACACCCGATGAGTACTGAAGCTTTCTTT. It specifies CASSKVSKGHPMSTEAFF.

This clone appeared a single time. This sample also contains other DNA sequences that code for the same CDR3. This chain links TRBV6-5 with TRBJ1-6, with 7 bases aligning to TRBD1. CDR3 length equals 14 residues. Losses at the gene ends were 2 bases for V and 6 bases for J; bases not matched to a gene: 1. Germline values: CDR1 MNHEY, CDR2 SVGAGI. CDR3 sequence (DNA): TGTGCCAGCAGTTACAGGGGGCCTAATTCACCCCTCCACTTT. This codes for CASSYRGPNSPLHF.

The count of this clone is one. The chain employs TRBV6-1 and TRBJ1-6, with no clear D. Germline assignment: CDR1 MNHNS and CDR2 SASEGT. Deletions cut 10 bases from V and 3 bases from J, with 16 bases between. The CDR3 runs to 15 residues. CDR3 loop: CATLGPKYYNSPLHF. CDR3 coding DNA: TGTGCCACCCTCGGTCCGAAATACTATAATTCACCCCTCCACTTT.

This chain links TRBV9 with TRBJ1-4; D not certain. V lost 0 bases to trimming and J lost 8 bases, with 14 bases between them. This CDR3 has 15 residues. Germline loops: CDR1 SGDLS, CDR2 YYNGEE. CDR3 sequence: CASSVDFRGWEKLFF. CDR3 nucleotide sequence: TGTGCCAGCAGCGTAGATTTTAGAGGATGGGAAAAACTGTTTTTT.